A selection of T cell receptor beta chains follows, all from one sample in a study of neurological immune-mediated disorders. TCRdb re-called the 5' RACE reads with MiXCR, one entry per CDR3 protein. Here the sample spans over 45,000 distinct CDR3 sequences, about 25% being singletons. Source material: PBMCs. The receptor source for this set is a woman in her 70s in good health. The CDR3 runs from the conserved cysteine through the conserved F or W. D genes are given only for firm matches. Some rows have no size entry. The others give once, few or many, or a class for an expanded clone.

v_gene	abundance	j_gene	d_gene	CDR3nt	CDR3aa
TRBV7-7	many	TRBJ1-1	NA	TGTGCCAGCAGTGAATACGGGGGAGAAACTGAAGCTTTCTTT	CASSEYGGETEAFF
TRBV3-1	many	TRBJ2-1	TRBD2	TGTGCCAGCAGCCTCCTCCCGGGACTAGCGGGAGGCACCACCTGGGGCGAGCAGTTCTTC	CASSLLPGLAGGTTWGEQFF
TRBV20-1	many	TRBJ1-1	NA	TGCAGTGCTATTTGGACCCGTGCGAACACTGAAGCTTTCTTT	CSAIWTRANTEAFF
TRBV6-5	NA	TRBJ1-6	NA	TGTGCCAGCACCTACGGACCCGAAATTGCACCCCTCCACTTT	CASTYGPEIAPLHF
TRBV5-1	NA	TRBJ2-7	NA	TGCGCCAGCAGCTCAACCGCGACAGTCTACGAGCAGTACTTC	CASSSTATVYEQYF
TRBV5-1	many	TRBJ1-4	TRBD1	TGCGCCAGCGGGCCAACAGGGGGTGAAAAACTGTTTTTT	CASGPTGGEKLFF
TRBV7-9	many	TRBJ2-7	TRBD1	TGTGCCAGCAGCACAGGACAGGGGGCAACCTACGAGCAGTACTTC	CASSTGQGATYEQYF
TRBV20-1	many	TRBJ2-7	TRBD2	TGCAGTGCACTAGCGGGACTATACGAGCAGTACTTC	CSALAGLYEQYF
TRBV7-9	many	TRBJ1-2	NA	TGTGCCAGCAGCTTAGGTCCTAACTATGGCTACACCTTC	CASSLGPNYGYTF
TRBV2	many	TRBJ2-5	TRBD2	TGTGCCAGCAGTGAAATAGCGGGGGGGGGCCAAGAGACCCAGTACTTC	CASSEIAGGGQETQYF
TRBV12-3/TRBV12-4	many	TRBJ1-3	TRBD1	TGTGCCAGCAGCTTCCGGACAGGGGTATCTGGAAACACCATATATTTT	CASSFRTGVSGNTIYF
TRBV12-3/TRBV12-4	many	TRBJ2-7	NA	TGTGCCAGCAGTTATAGTAACCAGGAGCAGTACTTC	CASSYSNQEQYF
TRBV27	many	TRBJ2-7	NA	TGTGCCAGCAGTTTTGCAGGGGTCGCGGAGGCCTACGAGCAGTACTTC	CASSFAGVAEAYEQYF
TRBV10-3	many	TRBJ2-1	NA	TGTGCCATCAGTGAGGCCCAGGGTTATGAGCAGTTCTTC	CAISEAQGYEQFF
TRBV5-1	many	TRBJ2-3	NA	TGCGCCAGCAGCGTGGACCAGGGGGGGATCGGCACAGATACGCAGTATTTT	CASSVDQGGIGTDTQYF
TRBV29-1	NA	TRBJ2-7	NA	TGCAGCGCCCTTTACAGGGACCACGAGCAGTACTTC	CSALYRDHEQYF
TRBV5-5	medium-sized	TRBJ2-5	NA	TGTGCCAGCAGCTTGGGGGGATCCGAAGAGACCCAGTACTTC	CASSLGGSEETQYF
TRBV18	few	TRBJ1-4	NA	TGTGCCAGCTCACCAACGGGTTTGGCTGAAAAACTGTTTTTT	CASSPTGLAEKLFF
TRBV4-2	few	TRBJ1-1	TRBD1	TGTGCCAGCAGCACCCGACAGGGAGCGGGCTTCATGAACACTGAAGCTTTCTTT	CASSTRQGAGFMNTEAFF
TRBV6-1	many	TRBJ2-7	TRBD2	TGTGCCAGCATTCTGACTAGCGGGAGCTCCTACGAGCAGTACTTC	CASILTSGSSYEQYF
TRBV7-6	many	TRBJ2-5	NA	TGTGCCAGCGTCTGGGGGCCACAAGAGACCCAGTACTTC	CASVWGPQETQYF
TRBV9	many	TRBJ2-5	TRBD2	TGTGCCAGCAGCGTCGTTGCTGGGGGGGGTGAGACCCAGTACTTC	CASSVVAGGGETQYF
TRBV29-1	NA	TRBJ2-6	NA	TGCAGCGTTGAAGACCCAGGGACCGGATCTGGGGCCAACGTCCTGACTTTC	CSVEDPGTGSGANVLTF
TRBV9	many	TRBJ1-4	TRBD1	TGTGCCAGCAGCGTAGGAGGGGGACAGGGAGGAGAAAAACTGTTTTTT	CASSVGGGQGGEKLFF
TRBV7-6	many	TRBJ1-1	TRBD1	TGTGCCAGCAGCTTAATACAGGGGACCACTGAAGCTTTCTTT	CASSLIQGTTEAFF
TRBV5-5	NA	TRBJ1-2	NA	TGTGCCAGCTGCTTGACTGGGACCAACTATGGCTACACCTTC	CASCLTGTNYGYTF
TRBV7-9	few	TRBJ2-1	NA	TGTGCCAGCAGCTTAGAGGGCTCTGTCCAGTTCTTC	CASSLEGSVQFF
TRBV28	many	TRBJ1-1	NA	TGTGCCAGCAGGGACAGCTCAAACACTGAAGCTTTCTTT	CASRDSSNTEAFF
TRBV10-3	many	TRBJ1-6	NA	TGTGCCTCAGTGGGACGATTAAATTCACCCCTCCACTTT	CASVGRLNSPLHF